This entry lists 24 T cell receptor beta chains sequenced from one sample in a study of shared T cell receptors in the human thymus. The data were produced by immunoSEQ multiplex PCR, yet TCRdb's version contains in-frame clones alone and is incomplete. The table records about 660,000 clones, around 87% of them present only once. Separately, the same data were catalogued under a study of human thymus T cells.

Sequences were obtained from thymocytes. Receptors were obtained from a boy under two years old with a congenital heart defect.

This rearrangement joins TRBV6-1 to TRBJ1-1; 8 bases agree with TRBD1. This CDR3 has 14 residues. V dropped 10 bases and J dropped 0; count of bases not matched to a gene: 7. CDR1 MNHNS and CDR2 SASEGT come from the germline V gene. The CDR3 reads CATPGQALNTEAFF. The CDR3 bases are TGTGCCACGCCGGGACAGGCGTTGAACACTGAAGCTTTCTTT.

The V call is TRBV27, the J call TRBJ2-1; 9 bases fit TRBD2. This CDR3 is built from 21 residues. The germline CDR1 and CDR2 sequences are MNHEY and SMNVEV (reference sequence). V dropped 6 bases and J dropped 4; count of bases not matched to a gene: 25. CDR3: CASSISPHAGGDWRLYNEQFF. The CDR3 region has the DNA TGTGCCAGCAGCATCTCCCCGCATGCGGGAGGGGATTGGCGGCTTTACAATGAGCAGTTCTTC.

CDR3 DNA: TGTGCCACCAGCAGAGACGTAATAGATTCACCCCTCCACTTT. It encodes CATSRDVIDSPLHF. The V call is TRBV15, the J call TRBJ1-6; D not certain. Trimming cost V 0 bases and J 8 bases, with 8 bases left between them. The CDR3 has 14 amino acids. Germline assignment: CDR1 LNHNV and CDR2 YYDKDF (reference sequence).

V usage is TRBV4-2 and J usage is TRBJ2-1; no reliable D call. The V and J ends lost 0 bases and 5 bases respectively, with 20 bases between them. CDR3 length equals 18 residues. Germline V gene sequence: CDR1 LGHNA, CDR2 YNFKEQ. The CDR3 region has the DNA TGTGCCAGCAGCCAAGAATCGCCCTACTCCCTTGCCCACAATGAGCAGTTCTTC. Amino acids: CASSQESPYSLAHNEQFF.

The chain combines TRBV4-3 with TRBJ1-1; D is perhaps TRBD1 (6 bases). The CDR3 consists of 12 residues. Trimming cost V 1 base and J 7 bases, with 7 bases left between them. Germline V lookup: CDR1 LGHNA, CDR2 YSLEER. The chain's CDR3 is CASSQADSEAFF. The DNA for the CDR3 is TGCGCCAGCAGCCAAGCGGACAGTGAAGCTTTCTTT.

This clone occurred once. The chain uses TRBV5-1 and TRBJ1-6; 9 bases map to TRBD1. CDR1 is SGHRS and CDR2 is YFSETQ in the germline V gene. Unmatched junction bases numbered 12, after V lost 5 bases and J lost 3 bases. This CDR3 region has 18 residues. CDR3 nucleotide sequence: TGCGCCAGCAGTTTAGGGGACAGGGCTTTTTTCTATAATTCACCCCTCCACTTT. Encoded protein: CASSLGDRAFFYNSPLHF.

V is TRBV19 and J is TRBJ1-5, with a tentative D call TRBD1 (6 bases). Trimming cost V 1 base and J 5 bases, with 18 bases left between them. The germline CDR1 and CDR2 sequences are LNHDA and SQIVND (reference sequence). This CDR3 comprises 17 residues. The CDR3 spells CASSIAWWGGSHQPQHF. In DNA form, the CDR3 reads TGTGCCAGTAGTATAGCTTGGTGGGGGGGCTCCCATCAGCCCCAGCATTTT.

The CDR3 DNA sequence: TGCGCCAGCAGCCCCCGGGACAGGGGGCCAACTGAAGCTTTCTTT. Its protein product is CASSPRDRGPTEAFF. J is TRBJ1-1 and V is TRBV5-1; 12 nucleotides match TRBD1. The CDR3 sequence is 15 residues long. From germline, CDR1 is SGHRS and CDR2 YFSETQ. Unmatched junction bases numbered 6, after V lost 4 bases and J lost 5 bases. Full variable domain (rest looked up from reference TRBV5-1 and TRBJ1-1): KAGVTQTPRYLIKTRGQQVTLSCSPISGHRSVSWYQQTPGQGLQFLFEYFSETQRNKGNFPGRFSGRQFSNSRSEMNVSTLELGDSALYLCASSPRDRGPTEAFFGQGTRLTVV.

The chain combines TRBV27 with TRBJ2-1, with TRBD2 identical over 8 bases. In germline, CDR1 is MNHEY, CDR2 SMNVEV (reference sequence). This CDR3 contains 14 residues. Trimming took 6 bases from V and 10 from J; bases not matched to a gene: 11. In DNA, the CDR3 is TGTGCCAGCAGAGGAGGGACTAGTTCTTGCGAGCAGTTCTTC. This encodes CASRGGTSSCEQFF.

The J gene is TRBJ2-1, the V gene TRBV14; TRBD2 might be the D (5 bases). Germline V gives CDR1 SGHDN, CDR2 FVKESK. This CDR3 spans 17 amino acids. V was shortened by 6 bases and J by 0 bases, with 18 bases between the two germline ends. CDR3 coding DNA: TGTGCCAGCAGTCACGCCCTAGCTCAAAGCTCCTACAATGAGCAGTTCTTC. Amino acids: CASSHALAQSSYNEQFF. Full variable domain (outside the CDR3, taken from reference TRBV14 and TRBJ2-1): EAGVTQFPSHSVIEKGQTVTLRCDPISGHDNLYWYRRVMGKEIKFLLHFVKESKQDESGMPNNRFLAERTGGTYSTLKVQPAELEDSGVYFCASSHALAQSSYNEQFFGPGTRLTVL.

The J gene is TRBJ2-7, the V gene TRBV28; 12 bases map to TRBD2. From germline, CDR1 is MDHEN and CDR2 SYDVKM. The CDR3 length is 15 residues. V trimming: 8 bases; J trimming: 5 bases; junction bases outside the gene matches: 10. The CDR3 loop reads CASERTSGDSDEQYF. The CDR3 DNA sequence: TGTGCCAGCGAAAGGACTAGCGGGGATTCAGACGAGCAGTACTTC.

Details on this clone: The sample carries other DNA sequences with the same CDR3. The V and J genes are TRBV27 and TRBJ2-7; 8 nucleotides agree with TRBD1. The germline V gene encodes CDR1 MNHEY and CDR2 SMNVEV (reference sequence). The V segment lost 7 bases and the J segment 2 bases; nucleotides outside the gene matches: 4. The CDR3 runs 13 residues. The CDR3 reads CASTGQGPYEQYF. CDR3 in DNA: TGTGCCAGCACCGGACAGGGACCCTACGAGCAGTACTTC.

The J gene is TRBJ1-2, the V gene TRBV5-6; D unresolved. CDR1 is SGHDT, CDR2 YYEEEE, per germline. The V end was cut by 4 bases, the J end by 7 bases, with 20 bases between. The CDR3 runs 15 residues. Here the CDR3 reads CASSLQGGASAGYTF. Written as DNA, the CDR3 is TGTGCCAGCAGCCTCCAAGGAGGCGCCTCGGCTGGCTACACCTTC.

This rearrangement joins TRBV4-3 to TRBJ2-1; possible D gene TRBD2, 6 bases. Germline lookup yields CDR1 LGHNA and CDR2 YSLEER. Trimming shortened V by 0 bases and J by 2 bases, and 14 bases separated the two germline ends. The CDR3 contains 17 residues. CDR3 bases: TGCGCCAGCAGCCAAGATACGGCTAGCGAGGCCTACAATGAGCAGTTCTTC. The encoded protein is CASSQDTASEAYNEQFF.

The V call is TRBV29-1, the J call TRBJ2-1; 12 bases match TRBD2. V lost 6 bases, J lost 8 bases, and 11 bases stayed unmatched. This CDR3 contains 15 residues. The germline V gene encodes CDR1 SQVTM and CDR2 ANQGSEA. The CDR3 bases are TGCAGCGTCCAACCCGGACTAGCGGGATCCTATGAGCAGTTCTTC. Protein sequence: CSVQPGLAGSYEQFF.

The chain joins TRBV4-3 to TRBJ1-1; D might be TRBD1 (5 bases). Trimming removed 6 bases from V and 5 bases from J, with 19 bases in between. CDR3 length: 15 residues. CDR1 and CDR2 (germline): LGHNA, YSLEER. CDR3 in amino acids: CASRAGGRGKTEAFF. The CDR3 nucleotides read TGCGCCAGCAGAGCCGGGGGACGGGGAAAAACTGAAGCTTTCTTT.

This chain links TRBV28 with TRBJ1-2; unclear D gene. Germline CDR1 MDHEN, CDR2 SYDVKM. The V end lost 7 bases, the J end lost 3 bases, and 21 bases lay between the germline ends. This CDR3 contains 16 residues. The DNA of the CDR3 is TGTGCCAGCACCCTTAGAGGGTTCCGAGAGGACTATGGCTACACCTTC. This codes for CASTLRGFREDYGYTF.

This chain connects TRBV5-1 to TRBJ2-5, with 9 bases identical to TRBD1. This CDR3 region has 15 residues. Germline-derived CDR1 and CDR2 are SGHRS and YFSETQ. Trimming removed 5 bases from V and 3 bases from J; junction bases left unmatched: 8. The chain's CDR3 is CASRPKGTGKETQYF. CDR3 nucleotides: TGCGCCAGCAGACCAAAGGGGACAGGGAAAGAGACCCAGTACTTC. Full variable domain (missing parts from reference TRBV5-1 and TRBJ2-5): KAGVTQTPRYLIKTRGQQVTLSCSPISGHRSVSWYQQTPGQGLQFLFEYFSETQRNKGNFPGRFSGRQFSNSRSEMNVSTLELGDSALYLCASRPKGTGKETQYFGPGTRLLVL.

The chain links TRBV19 to TRBJ2-2; TRBD1 is a possible D gene (6 bases). The CDR3 has 15 residues. Trimming took off 3 bases at V and 8 bases at J, with 16 bases between the two ends. Germline V lookup: CDR1 LNHDA, CDR2 SQIVND (reference sequence). In nucleotides, the CDR3 is TGTGCCAGTAGTATTAACAGGGCCTCAGGGGGGGAGCTGTTTTTT. It yields the protein CASSINRASGGELFF.

The chain couples TRBV19 to TRBJ2-2; tentative D call: TRBD2 (6 bases). This CDR3 contains 12 residues. V was pared by 8 bases and J by 6 bases, with 10 bases between. Per the germline V gene, CDR1 is LNHDA and CDR2 is SQIVND (reference sequence). CDR3 protein: CASFGGPGELFF. In nucleotides, the CDR3 is TGTGCCAGTTTCGGAGGGCCCGGGGAGCTGTTTTTT.

The chain joins TRBV5-6 to TRBJ1-4; weak D call: TRBD1 (6 bases). Germline V lookup: CDR1 SGHDT, CDR2 YYEEEE. The V end was cut by 7 bases, the J end by 4 bases, with 14 bases between. CDR3 length: 14 amino acids. The CDR3 DNA follows: TGTGCCAGCGGGAAGCAGGGGCATAATGAAAAACTGTTTTTT. This encodes CASGKQGHNEKLFF. Supplemented by reference TRBV5-6 and TRBJ1-4, the full variable domain reads DAGVTQSPTHLIKTRGQQVTLRCSPKSGHDTVSWYQQALGQGPQFIFQYYEEEERQRGNFPDRFSGHQFPNYSSELNVNALLLGDSALYLCASGKQGHNEKLFFGSGTQLSVL.

The rearrangement joins TRBV6-1 to TRBJ1-2; D may be TRBD1 (6 bases). CDR1 and CDR2 from the germline V gene are MNHNS and SASEGT. The CDR3 extends over 13 amino acids. V dropped 11 bases and J dropped 3 bases, with 16 bases sitting between them. The CDR3 DNA reads as TGTGCCTTGAGAACCCGACAGGACTATGGCTACACCTTC. Translating gives CALRTRQDYGYTF.

This clone was recorded once. The CDR3 sequence is CASSNRDSEYGYTF. The CDR3 DNA sequence: TGTGCCAGCAGTAACCGGGACAGCGAATATGGCTACACCTTC. The chain employs TRBV6-5 and TRBJ1-2; 7 bases fit TRBD1. The V gene end was trimmed by 5 bases and the J gene end by 5 bases; junction bases not matched to a gene: 8. The CDR3 loop spans 14 amino acids. Germline assignment: CDR1 MNHEY and CDR2 SVGAGI.

The chain carries TRBV28 and TRBJ2-7; 8 bases fit TRBD2. Germline assignment: CDR1 MDHEN and CDR2 SYDVKM. V was clipped by 6 bases and J by 2 bases; unmatched bases: 9. The CDR3 has 15 residues. In nucleotides, the CDR3 is TGTGCCAGCAGGTGGGAACGGGAGGGCCCCTACGAGCAGTACTTC. It encodes CASRWEREGPYEQYF. The complete variable domain, with remaining parts taken from reference TRBV28 and TRBJ2-7, reads DVKVTQSSRYLVKRTGEKVFLECVQDMDHENMFWYRQDPGLGLRLIYFSYDVKMKEKGDIPEGYSVSREKKERFSLILESASTNQTSMYLCASRWEREGPYEQYFGPGTRLTVT.